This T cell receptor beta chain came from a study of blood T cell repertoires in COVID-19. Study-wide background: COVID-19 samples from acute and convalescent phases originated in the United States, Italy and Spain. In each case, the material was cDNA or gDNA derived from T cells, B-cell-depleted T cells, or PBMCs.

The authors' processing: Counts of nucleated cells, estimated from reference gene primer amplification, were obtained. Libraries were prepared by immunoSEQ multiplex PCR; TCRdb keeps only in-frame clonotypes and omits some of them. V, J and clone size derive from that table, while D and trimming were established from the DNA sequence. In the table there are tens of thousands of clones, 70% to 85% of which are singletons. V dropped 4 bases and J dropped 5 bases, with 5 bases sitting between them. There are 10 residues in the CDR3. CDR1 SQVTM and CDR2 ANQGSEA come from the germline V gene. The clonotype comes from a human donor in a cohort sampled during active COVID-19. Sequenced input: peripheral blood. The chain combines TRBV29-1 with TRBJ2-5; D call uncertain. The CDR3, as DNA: TGCAGCGTTGCGGGTGAGACCCAGTACTTC. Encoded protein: CSVAGETQYF.